The clone carrying this T cell receptor beta chain was observed a handful of times. What it binds is unknown. The data were obtained in a study of T cells after yellow fever vaccination. Broader study findings: Weaker, the secondary response had a peak occurring faster, on day 5 versus 15. Clones from primary vaccination mostly reappeared after the booster (over 95% CD4, 88% CD8).

Generation of TCR cDNA used 5'RACE template switching (which added a universal primer site and UMIs). TCRdb analysed the 5' RACE reads with MiXCR anew, one entry per CDR3 protein. The table includes more than 300,000 distinct CDR3 sequences, roughly 10% detected once. The CDR3 extends over 14 amino acids. The junction had 5 bases not matched to a gene; V was cut back by 7 bases and J by 1 base. Germline lookup yields CDR1 SQVTM and CDR2 ANQGSEA. The receptor comes from a man between 18 and 29 years old who received the YFV17D yellow fever vaccine. This sample comprised CD4+ T cells sorted from PBMCs, obtained 45 days after the yellow fever booster vaccination. The rearrangement links TRBV29-1 to TRBJ2-1, with TRBD1 matching over 9 bases. CDR3 amino acids: CSAGGTGSYNEQFF. The CDR3 region has the DNA TGCAGCGCCGGGGGGACAGGGTCCTACAATGAGCAGTTCTTC.